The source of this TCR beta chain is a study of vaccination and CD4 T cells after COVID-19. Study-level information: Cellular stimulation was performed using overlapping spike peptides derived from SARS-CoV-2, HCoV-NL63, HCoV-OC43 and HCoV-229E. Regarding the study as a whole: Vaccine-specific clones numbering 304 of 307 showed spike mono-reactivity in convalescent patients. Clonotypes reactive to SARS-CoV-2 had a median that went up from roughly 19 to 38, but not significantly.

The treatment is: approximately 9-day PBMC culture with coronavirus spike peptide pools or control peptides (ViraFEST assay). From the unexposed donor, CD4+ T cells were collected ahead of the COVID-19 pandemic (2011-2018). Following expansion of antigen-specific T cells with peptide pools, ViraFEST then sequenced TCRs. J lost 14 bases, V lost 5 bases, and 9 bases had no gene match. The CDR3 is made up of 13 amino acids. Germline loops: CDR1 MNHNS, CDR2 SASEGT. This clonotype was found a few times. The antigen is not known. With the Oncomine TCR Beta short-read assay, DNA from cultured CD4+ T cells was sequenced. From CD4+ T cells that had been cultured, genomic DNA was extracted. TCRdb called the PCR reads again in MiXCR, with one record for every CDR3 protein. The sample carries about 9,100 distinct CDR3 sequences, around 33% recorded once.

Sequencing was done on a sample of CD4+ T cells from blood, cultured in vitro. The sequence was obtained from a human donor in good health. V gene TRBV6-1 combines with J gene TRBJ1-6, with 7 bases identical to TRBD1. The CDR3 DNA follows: TGTGCCAGCAGTAGGGGACAGCAAGGTACCCTCCACTTT. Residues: CASSRGQQGTLHF.